Reported below is one TCR beta chain. Its cognate antigen is unknown. The sample is drawn from a study of OX40 agonist ivuxolimab in advanced cancers. For the study at large: Patients' therapy was ivuxolimab, an antibody that acts as an agonist of OX40 (CD134). Melanoma, hepatocellular carcinoma, head and neck or renal cell cancer occurred in dose-escalation patients. The study gave patients intravenous ivuxolimab at 0.01 to 10 mg/kg every 2 weeks. Study-wide points: The work left the antigen specificity of expanded peripheral T cells undetermined.

Sequencing was performed with immunoSEQ multiplex PCR; in TCRdb, only in-frame clones are kept and a portion is missing. The sample comprises under 35,000 clones, 84% of which are singletons, and approximately 21% rests with the top ten. With V trimmed by 6 bases and J by 4 bases, 8 bases remained unmatched. The CDR3 contains 15 residues. Looked up from germline, CDR1 is MDHEN and CDR2 is SYDVKM. The V call is TRBV28, the J call TRBJ1-3; TRBD1 matches at 8 bases. This clonotype originated in an adult with an advanced solid tumor such as melanoma, head and neck, liver or kidney cancer. The source was CD4+ or CD8+ T cells sorted from blood, collected in a trial of the OX40 agonist ivuxolimab. The CDR3 here is CASSLDRGQGNTIYF. The CDR3 DNA sequence: TGTGCCAGCAGCCTCGACAGGGGACAAGGAAACACCATATATTTT.